This T cell receptor beta chain was documented in a study of cytomegalovirus exposure and HLA in healthy donors. Findings and caveats of the study: Compared with the roughly 730-donor mean, an Asian-associated ancestry cluster reportedly had fewer N-insertions, according to a later analysis.

The CDR3 extends over 15 amino acids. CDR1 is SGHRS, CDR2 YFSETQ, per germline. Trimming took 0 bases from V and 2 from J; bases not matched to a gene: 3. In the PCR, 60 Vbeta and 13 Jbeta primers were used. The method was immunoSEQ multiplex PCR; TCRdb's version includes in-frame clones alone and lacks a portion of them. The sample has more than 150,000 clones; 77% are singletons. This clone was seen a few times. Its specificity is unknown. The J gene is TRBJ1-2, the V gene TRBV5-1; 8 nucleotides agree with TRBD1. The clonotype originates from a man between 18 and 35 years old in good health and CMV-seronegative. Material for sequencing was PBMCs. CDR3 loop: CASSLGPGGNYGYTF. The DNA of the CDR3 is TGCGCCAGCAGCTTGGGTCCAGGGGGCAACTATGGCTACACCTTC.